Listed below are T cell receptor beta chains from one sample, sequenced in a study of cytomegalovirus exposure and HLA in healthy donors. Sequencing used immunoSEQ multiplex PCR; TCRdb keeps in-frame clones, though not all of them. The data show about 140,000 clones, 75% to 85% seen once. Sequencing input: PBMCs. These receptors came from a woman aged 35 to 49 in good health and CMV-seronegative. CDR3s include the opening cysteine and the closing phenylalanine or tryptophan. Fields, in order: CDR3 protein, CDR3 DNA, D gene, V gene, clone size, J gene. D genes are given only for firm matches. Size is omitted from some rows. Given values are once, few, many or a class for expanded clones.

CDR3 protein: CASSEETGKQYF; CDR3 DNA: TGTGCCAGCAGTGAAGAGACAGGGAAGCAGTACTTC; D gene: TRBD1; V gene: TRBV6-1; clone size: NA; J gene: TRBJ2-7
CDR3 protein: CASSFVGGGSQPQHF; CDR3 DNA: TGTGCCAGCAGTTTCGTGGGAGGAGGGAGTCAGCCCCAGCATTTT; D gene: NA; V gene: TRBV27; clone size: NA; J gene: TRBJ1-5
CDR3 protein: CASSSTGTAYGYTF; CDR3 DNA: TGTGCCAGCAGTTCTACCGGGACAGCCTATGGCTACACCTTC; D gene: TRBD1; V gene: TRBV6-5; clone size: NA; J gene: TRBJ1-2
CDR3 protein: CACLGQGQLYEQYF; CDR3 DNA: TGTGCCTGCCTTGGACAGGGGCAGCTCTACGAGCAGTACTTC; D gene: TRBD1; V gene: TRBV30; clone size: NA; J gene: TRBJ2-7
CDR3 protein: CASSPRTIGGYTF; CDR3 DNA: TGTGCCAGCAGCCCACGGACTATAGGAGGCTACACCTTC; D gene: NA; V gene: TRBV7-9; clone size: NA; J gene: TRBJ1-2
CDR3 protein: CASSLDGTGGGYTF; CDR3 DNA: TGTGCCAGCAGCTTAGATGGGACAGGGGGCGGCTACACCTTC; D gene: TRBD1; V gene: TRBV7-2; clone size: NA; J gene: TRBJ1-2
CDR3 protein: CASSIVARTDTQYF; CDR3 DNA: TGTGCCAGTAGTATAGTAGCCCGCACAGATACGCAGTATTTT; D gene: NA; V gene: TRBV19; clone size: NA; J gene: TRBJ2-3
CDR3 protein: CASSSKTSGGSYEQYF; CDR3 DNA: TGCGCCAGCAGCTCGAAGACTAGCGGGGGGTCCTACGAGCAGTACTTC; D gene: TRBD2; V gene: TRBV5-1; clone size: few; J gene: TRBJ2-7
CDR3 protein: CASSATDYSNQPQHF; CDR3 DNA: TGTGCCAGCAGTGCGACAGATTATAGCAATCAGCCCCAGCATTTT; D gene: NA; V gene: TRBV6-1; clone size: NA; J gene: TRBJ1-5
CDR3 protein: CASRSLGGGTEAFF; CDR3 DNA: TGTGCCAGCAGATCCCTCGGGGGAGGCACTGAAGCTTTCTTT; D gene: NA; V gene: TRBV6-5; clone size: once; J gene: TRBJ1-1
CDR3 protein: CSVYGTSTDTQYF; CDR3 DNA: TGCAGCGTTTATGGGACTAGCACAGATACGCAGTATTTT; D gene: NA; V gene: TRBV29-1; clone size: NA; J gene: TRBJ2-3
CDR3 protein: CASSQGGRDTEAFF; CDR3 DNA: TGCGCCAGCAGCCAAGGGGGGCGCGACACTGAAGCTTTCTTT; D gene: NA; V gene: TRBV4-3; clone size: few; J gene: TRBJ1-1
CDR3 protein: CASSLAPGQSSGNTIYF; CDR3 DNA: TGTGCCAGCAGCTTAGCCCCGGGACAGAGCAGTGGAAACACCATATATTTT; D gene: TRBD1; V gene: TRBV7-6; clone size: once; J gene: TRBJ1-3
CDR3 protein: CASSPQTGYGYTF; CDR3 DNA: TGCGCCAGCAGCCCCCAGACAGGCTATGGCTACACCTTC; D gene: NA; V gene: TRBV5-1; clone size: once; J gene: TRBJ1-2
CDR3 protein: CASSIRLAVLTDTQYF; CDR3 DNA: TGTGCCAGTAGTATAAGACTAGCGGTACTCACAGATACGCAGTATTTT; D gene: TRBD2; V gene: TRBV19; clone size: NA; J gene: TRBJ2-3
CDR3 protein: CASSLPGTGFSGANVLTF; CDR3 DNA: TGTGCCAGCAGCCTCCCTGGGACAGGGTTCTCTGGGGCCAACGTCCTGACTTTC; D gene: TRBD1; V gene: TRBV5-6; clone size: NA; J gene: TRBJ2-6
CDR3 protein: CASSWAPGTGVYGYTF; CDR3 DNA: TGTGCCAGCAGTTGGGCCCCCGGGACGGGAGTCTATGGCTACACCTTC; D gene: NA; V gene: TRBV27; clone size: NA; J gene: TRBJ1-2
CDR3 protein: CASRLSGLGKYEQYF; CDR3 DNA: TGTGCCAGTAGGCTCTCCGGACTGGGCAAGTACGAGCAGTACTTC; D gene: NA; V gene: TRBV11-2; clone size: NA; J gene: TRBJ2-7
CDR3 protein: CASGLWGGGELFF; CDR3 DNA: TGTGCTAGTGGTTTGTGGGGAGGCGGGGAGCTGTTTTTT; D gene: NA; V gene: TRBV12-5; clone size: NA; J gene: TRBJ2-2
CDR3 protein: CASSSQFIGDTGRTEAFF; CDR3 DNA: TGTGCCAGCAGTTCCCAATTCATCGGGGACACCGGTAGGACTGAAGCTTTCTTT; D gene: NA; V gene: TRBV27; clone size: NA; J gene: TRBJ1-1
CDR3 protein: CASSSRTAFYEQYF; CDR3 DNA: TGTGCCAGCAGTTCCAGGACAGCTTTCTACGAGCAGTACTTC; D gene: NA; V gene: TRBV27; clone size: NA; J gene: TRBJ2-7
CDR3 protein: CASSQQTGTLGEAFF; CDR3 DNA: TGTGCCAGCAGTCAACAGACAGGTACCCTCGGTGAAGCTTTCTTT; D gene: NA; V gene: TRBV7-6; clone size: NA; J gene: TRBJ1-1
CDR3 protein: CASSPGTGQGTDTQYF; CDR3 DNA: TGCGCCAGCAGCCCCGGGACAGGCCAAGGCACAGATACGCAGTATTTT; D gene: TRBD1; V gene: TRBV4-1; clone size: NA; J gene: TRBJ2-3
CDR3 protein: CAWSVQGDYGYTF; CDR3 DNA: TGTGCCTGGAGTGTACAGGGGGACTATGGCTACACCTTC; D gene: TRBD1; V gene: TRBV30; clone size: NA; J gene: TRBJ1-2
CDR3 protein: CASSEGQGGNTEAFF; CDR3 DNA: TGTGCCAGCAGTGAGGGACAGGGGGGGAACACTGAAGCTTTCTTT; D gene: TRBD1; V gene: TRBV25-1; clone size: once; J gene: TRBJ1-1
CDR3 protein: CASSFLGQPSYEQYF; CDR3 DNA: TGTGCCAGCAGTTTTTTGGGACAGCCCTCCTACGAGCAGTACTTC; D gene: TRBD1; V gene: TRBV28; clone size: once; J gene: TRBJ2-7
CDR3 protein: CASSQEGRGPYGYTF; CDR3 DNA: TGCGCCAGCAGCCAAGAGGGCAGGGGACCCTATGGCTACACCTTC; D gene: NA; V gene: TRBV4-1; clone size: once; J gene: TRBJ1-2
CDR3 protein: CASSWERGGLSEQFF; CDR3 DNA: TGCGCCAGCAGCTGGGAGCGGGGGGGATTGAGTGAGCAGTTCTTC; D gene: TRBD2; V gene: TRBV5-1; clone size: NA; J gene: TRBJ2-1
CDR3 protein: CASSPTGSYEQYF; CDR3 DNA: TGTGCCAGCAGCCCGACAGGTTCCTACGAGCAGTACTTC; D gene: NA; V gene: TRBV7-3; clone size: NA; J gene: TRBJ2-7
CDR3 protein: CASSLVGTSTPLQFF; CDR3 DNA: TGTGCCAGCAGCTTAGTAGGGACTAGCACCCCACTCCAGTTCTTC; D gene: TRBD2; V gene: TRBV7-2; clone size: NA; J gene: TRBJ2-1
CDR3 protein: CASSIVEETYNEQFF; CDR3 DNA: TGTGCCAGTAGTATCGTCGAGGAGACCTACAATGAGCAGTTCTTC; D gene: NA; V gene: TRBV19; clone size: NA; J gene: TRBJ2-1
CDR3 protein: CASSLASGGRGYGYTF; CDR3 DNA: TGTGCCAGCAGCTTAGCGTCAGGGGGCCGGGGCTATGGCTACACCTTC; D gene: TRBD1; V gene: TRBV7-9; clone size: NA; J gene: TRBJ1-2
CDR3 protein: CASSRRTGSYEQYF; CDR3 DNA: TGTGCCAGCAGCCGCCGGACAGGGAGCTACGAGCAGTACTTC; D gene: TRBD1; V gene: TRBV7-2; clone size: NA; J gene: TRBJ2-7